The clone carrying this T cell receptor beta chain was picked up a small number of times. Its antigen is unidentified. This sample stems from a study of T cell responses to AZD1222 COVID-19 vaccine. Findings and limits, study-wide: The study found vaccine-associated CD4 TCRs spanning spike, dominant at 160-218 and 743-854. Mostly white British, mostly female donors; authors suggested clonal diversity may be underestimated.

TCRdb's copy holds only in-frame clones and misses some; the assay was immunoSEQ multiplex PCR. The data show 120,000 or so clones, more than 70% seen once. Second-dose intervals near 4 or 12 weeks were combined. Per germline, CDR1 SGHTA and CDR2 FQGNSA. Trimming shortened V by 4 bases and J by 4 bases, and 11 bases separated the two germline ends. The CDR3 runs 13 residues. This sequence was found in an adult who received the AZD1222 COVID-19 vaccine. The V call is TRBV7-2, the J call TRBJ2-7; D is undetermined. Sequenced material: peripheral blood, taken 28 days after the second AZD1222 dose. CDR3 amino acids: CASSSRPGYEQYF. The DNA of the CDR3 is TGTGCCAGCAGCTCGCGACCTGGTTACGAGCAGTACTTC.